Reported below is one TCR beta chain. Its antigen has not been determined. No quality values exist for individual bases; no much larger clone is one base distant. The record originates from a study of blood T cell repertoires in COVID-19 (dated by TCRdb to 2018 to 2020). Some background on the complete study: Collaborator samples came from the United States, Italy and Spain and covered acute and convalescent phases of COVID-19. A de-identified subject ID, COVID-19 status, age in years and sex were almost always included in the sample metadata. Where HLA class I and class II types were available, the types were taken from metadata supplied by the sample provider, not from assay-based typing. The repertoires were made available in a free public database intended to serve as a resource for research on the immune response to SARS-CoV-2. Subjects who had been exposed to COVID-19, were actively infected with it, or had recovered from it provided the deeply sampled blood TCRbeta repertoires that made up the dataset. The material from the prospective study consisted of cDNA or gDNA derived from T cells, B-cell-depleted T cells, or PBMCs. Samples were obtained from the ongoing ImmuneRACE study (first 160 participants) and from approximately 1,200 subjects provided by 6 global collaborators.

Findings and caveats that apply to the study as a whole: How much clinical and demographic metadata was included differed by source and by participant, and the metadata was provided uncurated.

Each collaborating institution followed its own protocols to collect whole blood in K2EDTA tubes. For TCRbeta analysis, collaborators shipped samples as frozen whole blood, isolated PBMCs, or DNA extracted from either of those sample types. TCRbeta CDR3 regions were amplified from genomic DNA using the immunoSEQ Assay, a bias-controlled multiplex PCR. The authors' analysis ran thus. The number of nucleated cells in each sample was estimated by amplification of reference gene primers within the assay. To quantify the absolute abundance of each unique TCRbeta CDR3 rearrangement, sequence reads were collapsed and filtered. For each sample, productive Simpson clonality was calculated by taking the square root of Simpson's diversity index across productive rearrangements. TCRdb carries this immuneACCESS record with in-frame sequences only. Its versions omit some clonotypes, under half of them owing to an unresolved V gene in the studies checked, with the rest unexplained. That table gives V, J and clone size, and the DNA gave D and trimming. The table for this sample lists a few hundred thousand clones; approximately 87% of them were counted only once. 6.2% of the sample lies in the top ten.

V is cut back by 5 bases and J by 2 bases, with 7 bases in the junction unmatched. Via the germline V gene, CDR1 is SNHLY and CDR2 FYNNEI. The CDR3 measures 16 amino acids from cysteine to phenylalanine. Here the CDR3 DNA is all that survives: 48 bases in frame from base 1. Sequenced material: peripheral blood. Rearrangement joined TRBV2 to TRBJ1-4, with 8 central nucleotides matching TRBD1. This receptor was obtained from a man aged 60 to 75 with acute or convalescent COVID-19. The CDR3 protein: CASSPRGRGTNEKLFF. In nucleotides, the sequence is TGTGCCAGCAGTCCCAGGGGGCGGGGGACTAATGAAAAACTGTTTTTT.